At least ten counts were recorded for the clone carrying this T cell receptor (beta chain). The record originates from a study of T-cell reconstitution after alpha-beta-depleted transplantation in children. The library targeted TCRbeta and was prepared with unique molecular identifiers. TCRdb independently ran MiXCR on the PCR reads; one entry per CDR3 protein. The table shows hundreds of thousands of distinct CDR3 sequences, with just under 8.5% occurring only once. The receptor comes from a male patient between 5 and 17 years old who had a stem cell transplant for acute lymphoblastic leukemia, so the T cells may come from the graft donor. The sample in question was PBMCs, mostly from graft donor cells, obtained 180 days after TCRalphabeta/CD19-depleted stem cell transplant.

CDR3 sequence (DNA): TGTGCCAGCAGTTACTGGGCGGGAGGGCCCGGGGGCAATGAGCAGTTCTTC. Protein: CASSYWAGGPGGNEQFF. The rearrangement uses TRBV6-5 and TRBJ2-1; TRBD2 matches at 9 bases. The CDR3 covers 17 residues. Unmatched junction bases numbered 10, after V lost 1 base and J lost 6 bases. Germline V CDR1 and CDR2: MNHEY, SVGAGI.